This T cell receptor beta chain was captured in a study of cytomegalovirus exposure and HLA in healthy donors. General study findings and limits: A later analysis found common viral pathogens apparently linked to several of the most significant clusters. Within an earlier analysis, most TCR beta V segments proved productive either about 87% or about 30% of the time. In a later analysis, specific HLA alleles were associated with around 17,000 TCR beta sequences at a 0.05 false discovery rate. A few CMV-associated chains proved CMV antigen-specific in vitro.

The PCR made use of 60 Vbeta and 13 Jbeta primers. Measured with immunoSEQ multiplex PCR; TCRdb has only the in-frame clones, and not every one. The table includes roughly 200,000 clones, about four fifths detected once. About this clone itself: Antigen: not known.

This TCR came from a female donor in good health and CMV-seronegative. The sample consisted of PBMCs.

The CDR3 spells CASSARRGTQYF. CDR3 sequence (DNA): TGTGCCAGTAGCGCTCGAAGGGGTACGCAGTATTTT. V usage is TRBV19 and J usage is TRBJ2-3; tentatively, D is TRBD1 (5 bases). The length of the CDR3 is 12 residues. With 6 bases removed from V and 8 bases from J, the gap between germline ends came to 12 bases. The germline V gene has CDR1 LNHDA and CDR2 SQIVND (reference sequence).